This T cell receptor beta chain was captured by sequencing in a study of T cell responses to AZD1222 COVID-19 vaccine. Study-wide background: Second-dose recipients at about 4 or about 12 weeks were treated as one pooled group.

A word on this clone: No antigen is known for it.

Study outcomes and limitations: Donors, mostly white British, included more females; clonal diversity was possibly underestimated. All repertoire sampling was performed exclusively after the peak T cell response. Spike-specific TCR breadth and depth rose after two AZD1222 doses.

TCRdb's table, derived via immunoSEQ multiplex PCR, lists solely in-frame clones and lacks some. The sample lists around 130,000 clones, approximately 93% seen once, with 3.1% in the top ten. V was trimmed by 1 base and J by 9 bases, leaving 7 bases between them. CDR3 size: 12 residues. The sample was peripheral blood, taken on day 0 of AZD1222 vaccination. The chain recombines TRBV12-3 or TRBV12-4 with TRBJ2-1, with a weak D call TRBD2 (5 bases). This sequence originates from an adult in good health. The CDR3 loop is CASSLVGLEQFF. CDR3 DNA: TGTGCCAGCAGTTTAGTCGGACTTGAGCAGTTCTTC.